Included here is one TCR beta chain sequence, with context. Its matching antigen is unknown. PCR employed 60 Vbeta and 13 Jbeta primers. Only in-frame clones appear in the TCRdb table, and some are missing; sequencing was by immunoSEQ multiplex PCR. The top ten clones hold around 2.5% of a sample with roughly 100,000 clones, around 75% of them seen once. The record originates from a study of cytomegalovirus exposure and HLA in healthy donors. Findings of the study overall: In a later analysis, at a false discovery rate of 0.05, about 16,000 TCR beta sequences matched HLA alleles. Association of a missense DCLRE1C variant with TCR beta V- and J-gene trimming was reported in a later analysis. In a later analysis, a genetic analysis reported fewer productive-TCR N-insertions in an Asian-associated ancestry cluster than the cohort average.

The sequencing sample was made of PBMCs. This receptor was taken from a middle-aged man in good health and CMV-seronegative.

CDR3 sequence (DNA): TGTGCCAGCAGCTTAGGGCCCACTGGGCACGAAAAACTGTTTTTT. It translates to CASSLGPTGHEKLFF. V and J are TRBV11-2 and TRBJ1-4; D not certain. The CDR3 runs 15 residues. From germline, CDR1 is SGHAT and CDR2 FQNNGV. V gave up 1 base and J gave up 8 bases, with 14 bases separating them.